A single sample is the source of the 6 T cell receptor beta chains below, sequenced in a study of cytomegalovirus exposure and HLA in healthy donors. PCR amplification relied on 60 Vbeta primers (plus 13 Jbeta primers). Data came from immunoSEQ multiplex PCR; TCRdb stores just in-frame clones and leaves some out. The repertoire includes roughly 180,000 clones, about four fifths of them detected once, and around 7.3% sits in the top ten. Sequences were obtained from PBMCs. The source of these receptors is a man aged 25-45 years in good health and CMV-seropositive.

This chain connects TRBV9 to TRBJ1-2; D is uncertain. The CDR3 has 14 amino acids. Germline V gives CDR1 SGDLS, CDR2 YYNGEE. The V end lost 2 bases, the J end lost 0 bases, and 8 bases lay between the germline ends. CDR3 DNA sequence: TGTGCCAGCAGCGTCCTCGGGGCTAACTATGGCTACACCTTC. Its protein product is CASSVLGANYGYTF.

The CDR3 DNA follows: TGTGCCAGCAGCCTGGGGGGACTAGCGAACGAGCAGTACTTC. It codes for CASSLGGLANEQYF. V gene TRBV7-9 combines with J gene TRBJ2-7; 10 bases agree with TRBD2. V was pared by 5 bases and J by 5 bases, with 6 bases of the junction left unmatched. The V gene's germline CDR1 is SEHNR and CDR2 FQNEAQ (reference sequence). CDR3 length equals 14 residues.

This chain connects TRBV4-2 to TRBJ2-7, with 9 bases fitting TRBD2. The CDR3 is 17 residues long. V was clipped by 0 bases and J by 0 bases; unmatched bases: 6. Per germline, CDR1 LGHNA and CDR2 YNFKEQ. This chain's CDR3 is CASSQDSWREGSYEQYF. The CDR3 nucleotides read TGTGCCAGCAGCCAAGATAGCTGGCGGGAGGGCTCCTACGAGCAGTACTTC.

This rearrangement joins TRBV7-2 to TRBJ1-1; a possible D gene is TRBD1 (5 bases). The CDR3 length is 15 residues. Germline loops: CDR1 SGHTA, CDR2 FQGNSA. Trimming shortened V by 0 bases and J by 4 bases, and 12 bases separated the two germline ends. In DNA, the CDR3 is TGTGCCAGCAGCTTAGCGTTCCAGGGTGGCACTGAAGCTTTCTTT. Protein: CASSLAFQGGTEAFF.

The rearrangement joins TRBV27 to TRBJ2-3, with 7 bases fitting TRBD1. After removal of 3 bases from V and 3 bases from J, the junction contained 3 bases not matched to a gene. CDR3 length: 14 residues. Germline values: CDR1 MNHEY, CDR2 SMNVEV (reference sequence). Here the CDR3 DNA reads TGTGCCAGCAGTTTGAACAGGGGTACAGATACGCAGTATTTT. Protein: CASSLNRGTDTQYF.

The chain employs TRBV27 and TRBJ2-4, with 11 nucleotides matching TRBD2. This CDR3 comprises 15 residues. The germline gives CDR1 MNHEY, CDR2 SMNVEV (reference sequence). V shed 6 bases, J shed 6 bases, and the junction held 7 bases outside the gene matches. CDR3 sequence: CASRLAGGLRNIQYF. The CDR3, as DNA: TGTGCCAGCAGGTTAGCGGGAGGGTTAAGAAACATTCAGTACTTC.